This TCR beta chain comes out of a study of T cells in localized non-small cell lung cancer. Overall study findings and caveats: T cell clonality was highest in uninvolved adjacent lung, above tumor. Sequencing involved a lone tumor region, leaving heterogeneity possible. There was an association of higher blood T cell density with longer overall survival. Median around 54 top-100 tumor clones were shared with paired adjacent lung.

Repertoires were generated with immunoSEQ multiplex PCR, while TCRdb's copy carries only in-frame clones and drops some. The sample gives over 30,000 clones, approximately 84% of which show up once; approximately 4% is in the top ten. Regarding this clone: Antigen: not known.

The starting material was peripheral blood, obtained before any cancer treatment. This sequence was found in a male donor older than 55 with stage III lung adenocarcinoma.

CDR3 DNA sequence: TGTGCCAGCAGTTATCAGGGGTACAATGAGCAGTTCTTC. As protein: CASSYQGYNEQFF. The rearrangement joins TRBV2 to TRBJ2-1; tentatively, D is TRBD1 (6 bases). V gave up 5 bases and J gave up 4 bases, with 9 bases separating them. CDR1 SNHLY and CDR2 FYNNEI come from the germline V gene. CDR3 length: 13 amino acids.